A selection of T cell receptor beta chains follows, all from one sample in a study of shared clonotypes between healthy human individuals. Some clones are missing from TCRdb's copy, which holds only in-frame ones; the method was immunoSEQ multiplex PCR. The repertoire holds around 2,000,000 clones, with roughly 94% as singletons. What was sequenced was naive CD8+ T cells sorted from blood. These receptors were taken from a man aged 18 to 29 in good health. CDR3s include the opening cysteine and the closing phenylalanine or tryptophan. The order of the fields is D gene, J gene, clone size, V gene, CDR3 DNA, CDR3 protein. A D gene is named only where the DNA matches it firmly. A row's size may be missing; if present it is once, few, many or a size class.

D gene: .; J gene: TRBJ2-3; clone size: .; V gene: TRBV27; CDR3 DNA: TGTGCCAGCAGCACGACACAAGATACGCAGTATTTT; CDR3 protein: CASSTTQDTQYF
D gene: TRBD2; J gene: TRBJ2-3; clone size: once; V gene: TRBV10-3; CDR3 DNA: TGTGCCATCAGTGAGAGCACCGGGACTAGCGGAATCACAGATACGCAGTATTTT; CDR3 protein: CAISESTGTSGITDTQYF
D gene: TRBD2; J gene: TRBJ2-1; clone size: .; V gene: TRBV27; CDR3 DNA: TGTGCCAGCAGTCCAAGGACTAGCGGGAGGGCCGACAATGAGCAGTTCTTC; CDR3 protein: CASSPRTSGRADNEQFF
D gene: .; J gene: TRBJ2-3; clone size: .; V gene: TRBV13; CDR3 DNA: TGTGCCAGCAGCAGGCGTGATGGGAACACAGATACGCAGTATTTT; CDR3 protein: CASSRRDGNTDTQYF
D gene: .; J gene: TRBJ2-7; clone size: few; V gene: TRBV7-9; CDR3 DNA: TGTGCCAGCAGCTTAGCGAGCGACGAGCAGTACTTC; CDR3 protein: CASSLASDEQYF
D gene: .; J gene: TRBJ1-1; clone size: .; V gene: TRBV29-1; CDR3 DNA: TGCAGCGTTGAGGAGTCAGCTAACACTGAAGCTTTCTTT; CDR3 protein: CSVEESANTEAFF
D gene: .; J gene: TRBJ2-5; clone size: .; V gene: TRBV5-6; CDR3 DNA: TGTGCCAGCTCTGGGGGGGAGACCCAGTACTTC; CDR3 protein: CASSGGETQYF
D gene: TRBD2; J gene: TRBJ2-1; clone size: .; V gene: TRBV6-5; CDR3 DNA: TGTGCCAGCAGTTACGGAACGGGGGGACTCAATGAGCAGTTCTTC; CDR3 protein: CASSYGTGGLNEQFF
D gene: TRBD2; J gene: TRBJ2-7; clone size: .; V gene: TRBV5-1; CDR3 DNA: TGCGCCAGCAGCTTGGGCGGACTAGCGGGGGATGACGAGCAGTACTTC; CDR3 protein: CASSLGGLAGDDEQYF
D gene: TRBD1; J gene: TRBJ1-5; clone size: .; V gene: TRBV30; CDR3 DNA: TGTGCCTGGAGTCCGGGACAGGGATTATATAGCAATCAGCCCCAGCATTTT; CDR3 protein: CAWSPGQGLYSNQPQHF
D gene: .; J gene: TRBJ1-1; clone size: .; V gene: TRBV4-3; CDR3 DNA: TGCGCCAGCAGCCAAGTATGGTCAGCGAACACTGAAGCTTTCTTT; CDR3 protein: CASSQVWSANTEAFF
D gene: TRBD2; J gene: TRBJ2-1; clone size: .; V gene: TRBV15; CDR3 DNA: TGTGCCACCAGCAGAGCGACTAGCGGCAACAATGAGCAGTTCTTC; CDR3 protein: CATSRATSGNNEQFF
D gene: .; J gene: TRBJ1-2; clone size: .; V gene: TRBV28; CDR3 DNA: TGTGCCAGCAGATACCCCGAGGACGCGGGGGCAGGCTACACCTTC; CDR3 protein: CASRYPEDAGAGYTF
D gene: .; J gene: TRBJ2-2; clone size: .; V gene: TRBV14; CDR3 DNA: TGTGCCAGCAGCCAAGATTCGGCGGGGCCCTACACCGGGGAGCTGTTTTTT; CDR3 protein: CASSQDSAGPYTGELFF
D gene: TRBD2; J gene: TRBJ2-7; clone size: .; V gene: TRBV6-1; CDR3 DNA: TGTGCCAGCAGTGGCTTAGGGACTAGCGGGGGCGAGCAGTACTTC; CDR3 protein: CASSGLGTSGGEQYF
D gene: .; J gene: TRBJ2-7; clone size: .; V gene: TRBV9; CDR3 DNA: TGTGCCAGCAGCGACCCATCACTCGAGCAGTACTTC; CDR3 protein: CASSDPSLEQYF
D gene: .; J gene: TRBJ1-2; clone size: .; V gene: TRBV2; CDR3 DNA: TGTGCCAGCAGTGAAGCGCCGTCGGGTTTCTATGGCTACACCTTC; CDR3 protein: CASSEAPSGFYGYTF
D gene: .; J gene: TRBJ2-7; clone size: .; V gene: TRBV6-6; CDR3 DNA: TGTGCCAGCAGCTCCGTGGGGGCCTACGAGCAGTACTTC; CDR3 protein: CASSSVGAYEQYF
D gene: TRBD2; J gene: TRBJ2-7; clone size: .; V gene: TRBV18; CDR3 DNA: TGTGCCAGCTCACCAGAGTTAGCGGGCAACTACGAGCAGTACTTC; CDR3 protein: CASSPELAGNYEQYF
D gene: .; J gene: TRBJ2-1; clone size: .; V gene: TRBV10-3; CDR3 DNA: TGTGCCATCAGTGAGTCGGGATTAGCGAATGAGCAGTTCTTC; CDR3 protein: CAISESGLANEQFF
D gene: TRBD2; J gene: TRBJ2-1; clone size: .; V gene: TRBV6-6; CDR3 DNA: TGTGCCGCGGGAGCGGGAGCCTACAATGAGCAGTTCTTC; CDR3 protein: CAAGAGAYNEQFF
D gene: .; J gene: TRBJ1-1; clone size: .; V gene: TRBV29-1; CDR3 DNA: TGCAGCGTTGACGGATCTGAGGTGACTGAAGCTTTCTTT; CDR3 protein: CSVDGSEVTEAFF
D gene: TRBD1; J gene: TRBJ2-7; clone size: .; V gene: TRBV14; CDR3 DNA: TGTGCCAGCAGCCACCAAGTTGGGACAGGGACGTACGAGCAGTACTTC; CDR3 protein: CASSHQVGTGTYEQYF
D gene: .; J gene: TRBJ1-2; clone size: .; V gene: TRBV19; CDR3 DNA: TGTGCCAGTAGTATATGGAGTGATCCTGATTATGGCTACACCTTC; CDR3 protein: CASSIWSDPDYGYTF
D gene: .; J gene: TRBJ2-1; clone size: .; V gene: TRBV10-3; CDR3 DNA: TGTGCCATCAGTGAAATGAGTCAGGTGCCCGCGGGTGAGCAGTTCTTC; CDR3 protein: CAISEMSQVPAGEQFF
D gene: .; J gene: TRBJ2-5; clone size: .; V gene: TRBV6-6; CDR3 DNA: TGTGCCAGCAGTCCTCCATGGGGGGAACAAGAGACCCAGTACTTC; CDR3 protein: CASSPPWGEQETQYF
D gene: .; J gene: TRBJ2-7; clone size: .; V gene: TRBV5-1; CDR3 DNA: TGCGCCAGCAGAGAGGTCGGCTCCTACGAGCAGTACTTC; CDR3 protein: CASREVGSYEQYF
D gene: TRBD1; J gene: TRBJ1-1; clone size: .; V gene: TRBV19; CDR3 DNA: TGTGCCAGTAGTTTAATAGGACAGGGGAACACTGAAGCTTTCTTT; CDR3 protein: CASSLIGQGNTEAFF
D gene: TRBD2; J gene: TRBJ2-7; clone size: few; V gene: TRBV13; CDR3 DNA: TGTGCCAGCAGCTCGGAGGCGGGGGGCTCCTACGAGCAGTACTTC; CDR3 protein: CASSSEAGGSYEQYF
D gene: .; J gene: TRBJ2-7; clone size: few; V gene: TRBV5-1; CDR3 DNA: TGCGCCAGCAGCCCGGAAGTAGTCTCCTACGAGCAGTACTTC; CDR3 protein: CASSPEVVSYEQYF
D gene: .; J gene: TRBJ2-1; clone size: .; V gene: TRBV7-6; CDR3 DNA: TGTGCCAGCAGCACAGGGGGGGTAGAGCAGTTCTTC; CDR3 protein: CASSTGGVEQFF
D gene: .; J gene: TRBJ2-2; clone size: .; V gene: TRBV13; CDR3 DNA: TGTGCCAGCAGCTTAGGCGCGGGAACCGGGGAGCTGTTTTTT; CDR3 protein: CASSLGAGTGELFF
D gene: .; J gene: TRBJ1-4; clone size: .; V gene: TRBV19; CDR3 DNA: TGTGCCAGTAGGGGTAACGGGGGTGAAAAACTGTTTTTT; CDR3 protein: CASRGNGGEKLFF
D gene: .; J gene: TRBJ1-4; clone size: .; V gene: TRBV25-1; CDR3 DNA: TGTGCCAGCAGTGACAGGGCAGACGAAAAACTGTTTTTT; CDR3 protein: CASSDRADEKLFF
D gene: TRBD1; J gene: TRBJ2-3; clone size: .; V gene: TRBV29-1; CDR3 DNA: TGCAGCGAGCTCGGACAGGGGGTAGGTGATACGCAGTATTTT; CDR3 protein: CSELGQGVGDTQYF
D gene: .; J gene: TRBJ2-2; clone size: once; V gene: TRBV6-1; CDR3 DNA: TGTGCCAGCAGTGAGTGGGTAACAGGGATAGCCGGGGAGCTGTTTTTT; CDR3 protein: CASSEWVTGIAGELFF
D gene: .; J gene: TRBJ2-7; clone size: .; V gene: TRBV30; CDR3 DNA: TGTGCCTGGAGTGTAGGGGACTCCTACGAGCAGTACTTC; CDR3 protein: CAWSVGDSYEQYF
D gene: .; J gene: TRBJ2-5; clone size: once; V gene: TRBV4-1; CDR3 DNA: TGCGCCAGCAGCCAGGAGGGTTATTTAGGAGAGACCCAGTACTTC; CDR3 protein: CASSQEGYLGETQYF
D gene: .; J gene: TRBJ2-7; clone size: .; V gene: TRBV21-1; CDR3 DNA: TGTGCCAGCAGCAAACCTGTCCTCGGGGACGAGCAGTACTTC; CDR3 protein: CASSKPVLGDEQYF
D gene: .; J gene: TRBJ2-7; clone size: .; V gene: TRBV12-5; CDR3 DNA: TGTGCTAGTGGTTTGTCTTTTGGGAGCTCCTACGAGCAGTACTTC; CDR3 protein: CASGLSFGSSYEQYF
D gene: TRBD1; J gene: TRBJ2-4; clone size: .; V gene: TRBV10-3; CDR3 DNA: TGTGCCATCAGTACCGGGACAGAAAACATTCAGTACTTC; CDR3 protein: CAISTGTENIQYF
D gene: TRBD1; J gene: TRBJ1-1; clone size: .; V gene: TRBV2; CDR3 DNA: TGTGCCAGCAGTATCGACAGGGGCACTGAAGCTTTCTTT; CDR3 protein: CASSIDRGTEAFF
D gene: .; J gene: TRBJ1-1; clone size: .; V gene: TRBV5-6; CDR3 DNA: TGTGCCAGCAGTTTTCCACGGCAGGACATGAACACTGAAGCTTTCTTT; CDR3 protein: CASSFPRQDMNTEAFF
D gene: .; J gene: TRBJ1-4; clone size: .; V gene: TRBV6-5; CDR3 DNA: TGTGCCAGCAGTTACGACACCGGGAAGGTTGAAAAACTGTTTTTT; CDR3 protein: CASSYDTGKVEKLFF
D gene: .; J gene: TRBJ2-7; clone size: .; V gene: TRBV14; CDR3 DNA: TGTGCCAGCAGCCAAGAATCCGGAGACTACGAGCAGTACTTC; CDR3 protein: CASSQESGDYEQYF
D gene: .; J gene: TRBJ1-2; clone size: .; V gene: TRBV9; CDR3 DNA: TGTGCCAGCAGCGTAGTCCCGGACAGCTCCTATGGCTACACCTTC; CDR3 protein: CASSVVPDSSYGYTF
D gene: .; J gene: TRBJ2-7; clone size: once; V gene: TRBV27; CDR3 DNA: TGTGCCAGCAGTTTTTTCGGAGGGTCCTACGAGCAGTACTTC; CDR3 protein: CASSFFGGSYEQYF
D gene: .; J gene: TRBJ2-5; clone size: .; V gene: TRBV6-1; CDR3 DNA: TGTGCCAGCAGTGAAGAGAACCAAGAGACCCAGTACTTC; CDR3 protein: CASSEENQETQYF
D gene: .; J gene: TRBJ1-1; clone size: .; V gene: TRBV13; CDR3 DNA: TGTGCCAGCAGCTGGGGGACAAGCACTGAAGCTTTCTTT; CDR3 protein: CASSWGTSTEAFF
D gene: TRBD1; J gene: TRBJ2-2; clone size: .; V gene: TRBV29-1; CDR3 DNA: TGCAGCGGGAGGACAGGGGCCACCGGGGAGCTGTTTTTT; CDR3 protein: CSGRTGATGELFF